This TCR beta chain stems from a study of chemoradiotherapy in HPV16-positive cancers. The CDR3 spans 12 residues. Germline CDR1 SGHTA, CDR2 FQGTGA. The V gene end was trimmed by 10 bases and the J gene end by 6 bases; junction bases not matched to a gene: 7. Sequencing used immunoSEQ multiplex PCR; TCRdb keeps in-frame clones, though not all of them. Found here are tens of thousands of clones, nearly 95% of them singletons; the top ten hold 18%. The receptor was isolated from a human donor with HPV-associated anogenital cancer. The V and J genes are TRBV7-3 and TRBJ2-7, with TRBD1 identical over 9 bases. The input for sequencing was blood, taken from a patient who underwent chemoradiotherapy. In DNA, the CDR3 is TGTGCCACCGGGACAGGGACTTTCGAGCAGTACTTC. This encodes CATGTGTFEQYF.